The 21 T cell receptor beta chains below come from one sample, sequenced in a study of blood T cell repertoires in COVID-19. TCRdb keeps only in-frame clones here, not all; method: immunoSEQ multiplex PCR. The data show some 270,000 clones, 89% seen once. The sequenced material came from PBMCs or T cells enriched from blood (not recorded which). The receptors originated from a woman in her thirties or forties who had recovered from COVID-19.

The rearrangement joins TRBV5-1 to TRBJ2-5, with 8 bases aligning to TRBD2. CDR3 size: 16 residues. In germline, CDR1 is SGHRS, CDR2 YFSETQ. The ends lost 2 bases at V and 5 bases at J; junction bases unmatched: 11. The CDR3 protein is CASSFGGGMLSETQYF. The CDR3 DNA sequence: TGCGCCAGCAGCTTCGGCGGGGGGATGTTGTCGGAGACCCAGTACTTC.

The V call is TRBV11-3, the J call TRBJ1-1; D is unresolved. Trimming removed 4 bases from V and 1 base from J, with 7 bases in between. The CDR3 consists of 13 residues. Germline V gene data show CDR1 as SGHNT and CDR2 as YENEEA. The CDR3 reads CASSSQQNTEAFF. CDR3 sequence (DNA): TGTGCCAGCAGCTCCCAACAGAACACTGAAGCTTTCTTT.

The chain couples TRBV29-1 to TRBJ2-7, with D possibly matching TRBD2 (6 bases). Trimming cost V 5 bases and J 0 bases, with 17 bases left between them. This CDR3 spans 15 amino acids. The V gene's germline CDR1 is SQVTM and CDR2 ANQGSEA. In DNA, the CDR3 is TGCAGCGTTTACGATAGTAGCGGAAGCTCCTACGAGCAGTACTTC. Translated, it gives CSVYDSSGSSYEQYF.

The V call is TRBV5-1, the J call TRBJ2-7; no reliable D call. This CDR3 comprises 14 residues. V lost 3 bases and J 3 bases, leaving 13 bases between the germline ends. Germline V lookup: CDR1 SGHRS, CDR2 YFSETQ. CDR3 sequence reads: CASSSKTLSYEQYF. The CDR3 coding sequence is TGCGCCAGCAGCTCCAAAACTCTAAGCTACGAGCAGTACTTC.

This chain links TRBV5-5 with TRBJ1-6; 10 bases agree with TRBD1. V shed 4 bases, J shed 1 base, and the junction held 5 bases outside the gene matches. This CDR3 spans 17 amino acids. Germline CDR1 and CDR2: SGHKS and YYEKEE (reference sequence). Here the CDR3 DNA reads TGTGCCAGCAGCCGGCGGACAGGGGGTTCCTATAATTCACCCCTCCACTTT. This sequence encodes CASSRRTGGSYNSPLHF.

The CDR3, as DNA: TGTGCCATCAGTGAAAACTTCTTCACTAATGAAAAACTGTTTTTT. This encodes CAISENFFTNEKLFF. The genes are TRBV10-3 and TRBJ1-4; D unclear. Germline V gene lookup returns CDR1 ENHRY and CDR2 SYGVKD. The CDR3 runs 15 residues. V shed 3 bases and J shed 2 bases, with 10 bases lying between them.

The V gene is TRBV7-2, the J gene TRBJ1-1; 7 bases are shared with TRBD1. With V trimmed by 5 bases and J by 6 bases, 9 bases remained unmatched. Germline V gene lookup returns CDR1 SGHTA and CDR2 FQGNSA. This CDR3 is built from 14 residues. The CDR3 nucleotides are TGTGCCAGCAGCCCCGACAGGGTCTTGGCTGAAGCTTTCTTT. This encodes CASSPDRVLAEAFF.

The chain combines TRBV5-1 with TRBJ1-1, with TRBD1 identical over 7 bases. V shed 0 bases, J shed 7 bases, and the junction held 9 bases outside the gene matches. The CDR3 length is 15 residues. Germline loops: CDR1 SGHRS, CDR2 YFSETQ. The CDR3 is CASSLGAGTAYEAFF. The CDR3 coding sequence is TGCGCCAGCAGCTTGGGAGCAGGGACAGCCTATGAAGCTTTCTTT.

The chain employs TRBV14 and TRBJ1-2; D gene uncertain. CDR3 size: 15 residues. The V end lost 2 bases, the J end lost 7 bases, and 17 bases lay between the germline ends. CDR1 is SGHDN and CDR2 is FVKESK in the germline V gene. CDR3 in DNA: TGTGCCAGCAGCCAAACCCAAGTTGCGGGATTTGGCTACACCTTC. Translating gives CASSQTQVAGFGYTF. The complete variable domain, with remaining parts taken from reference TRBV14 and TRBJ1-2, reads EAGVTQFPSHSVIEKGQTVTLRCDPISGHDNLYWYRRVMGKEIKFLLHFVKESKQDESGMPNNRFLAERTGGTYSTLKVQPAELEDSGVYFCASSQTQVAGFGYTFGSGTRLTVV.

The chain employs TRBV12-5 and TRBJ1-3; D is ambiguous. V was shortened by 7 bases and J by 0 bases, with 10 bases between the two germline ends. This CDR3 has 14 residues. Germline CDR1 reads LGHNT; CDR2 reads FRNRAP. The CDR3 DNA is TGTGCTAGTGTCATATCAGGCTCTGGAAACACCATATATTTT. Translating it yields CASVISGSGNTIYF.

CDR3 sequence (DNA): TGTGCCAGCTCACCGACTAGCGGGAACTCCGAGCAGTACTTC. It specifies CASSPTSGNSEQYF. This chain uses TRBV18 with TRBJ2-7; the match to TRBD2 covers 11 bases. Losses at the gene ends were 3 bases for V and 6 bases for J; bases not matched to a gene: 4. This CDR3 region has 14 residues. The V gene's germline CDR1 is KGHSH and CDR2 LQKENI.

The V and J genes are TRBV12-5 and TRBJ2-5; 14 bases align to TRBD2. Losses at the gene ends were 5 bases for V and 5 bases for J; bases not matched to a gene: 7. The CDR3 is 16 amino acids. CDR1 and CDR2 from the germline V gene are LGHNT and FRNRAP. The CDR3 DNA is TGTGCTAGTGGTACCGGGACTAGCGGGGGAGGGGAGACCCAGTACTTC. Translated, it gives CASGTGTSGGGETQYF.

V usage is TRBV7-3 and J usage is TRBJ2-3; no definite D call. Germline-derived CDR1 and CDR2 are SGHTA and FQGTGA. The CDR3 is made up of 13 amino acids. The V end was cut by 5 bases, the J end by 4 bases, with 10 bases between. CDR3 residues: CASSPPSSDTQYF. The CDR3 DNA is TGTGCCAGCAGCCCCCCGAGTTCAGATACGCAGTATTTT.

The V call is TRBV7-8, the J call TRBJ1-5; D perhaps matches TRBD1 (5 bases). CDR1 and CDR2 from the germline V gene are SGHVS and FQNEAQ. The CDR3 is 16 amino acids. Trimming left V 1 base short and J 6 bases short, with 16 bases between. CDR3 sequence: CASSLVRVRNIQPQHF. CDR3 coding DNA: TGTGCCAGCAGCTTAGTCAGGGTTAGGAACATTCAGCCCCAGCATTTT.

This rearrangement joins TRBV4-3 to TRBJ1-4; D may be TRBD1 (6 bases). V was cut by 1 base and J by 6 bases, with 18 bases left in between. This CDR3 spans 17 amino acids. Germline CDR1 reads LGHNA; CDR2 reads YSLEER. CDR3 in DNA: TGCGCCAGCAGCCAAGTCTCCACCGGACAGACCCATGAAAAACTGTTTTTT. Amino acid sequence: CASSQVSTGQTHEKLFF.

The rearrangement joins TRBV6-2 or TRBV6-3 to TRBJ2-7; 10 bases map to TRBD1. With 2 bases clipped from V and 6 bases from J, the junction kept 10 bases outside the gene matches. This CDR3 is 16 amino acids long. The germline V gene has CDR1 MNHEY and CDR2 SVGEGT. CDR3 residues: CASSYARQGAGGEQYF. The CDR3 DNA reads as TGTGCCAGCAGTTACGCAAGACAGGGGGCAGGTGGCGAGCAGTACTTC.

The rearrangement links TRBV5-1 to TRBJ1-1; D is perhaps TRBD1 (6 bases). Germline V gene lookup returns CDR1 SGHRS and CDR2 YFSETQ. The CDR3 covers 13 residues. Trimming removed 1 base from V and 4 bases from J, with 8 bases in between. CDR3 loop: CASSLLGATEAFF. The DNA of the CDR3 is TGCGCCAGCAGCTTGCTGGGGGCCACTGAAGCTTTCTTT.

This clone was seen once. J is TRBJ1-5 and V is TRBV6-1; D may be TRBD1 (5 bases). Trimming stripped 4 bases from V and 4 bases from J, with 17 bases between. This CDR3 is built from 16 residues. Germline V lookup: CDR1 MNHNS, CDR2 SASEGT. The CDR3 is CASSVGLSGQNQPQHF. DNA for the CDR3: TGTGCCAGCAGTGTGGGGCTCTCGGGCCAAAATCAGCCCCAGCATTTT.

The rearrangement links TRBV7-2 to TRBJ2-7, with 7 bases fitting TRBD2. This CDR3 contains 13 residues. Trimming removed 5 bases from V and 2 bases from J; junction bases left unmatched: 3. The germline V gene has CDR1 SGHTA and CDR2 FQGNSA. This chain's CDR3 is CASSPGRAYEQYF. DNA of the CDR3: TGTGCCAGCAGCCCAGGGAGGGCCTACGAGCAGTACTTC.

The chain joins TRBV5-1 to TRBJ1-1; a possible D gene is TRBD1 (6 bases). The CDR3 sequence is 15 residues long. Deletions cut 0 bases from V and 2 bases from J, with 11 bases between. In germline, CDR1 is SGHRS, CDR2 YFSETQ. The CDR3 nucleotides are TGCGCCAGCAGCTTGGCGACAGGCAGTAACACTGAAGCTTTCTTT. Its translation is CASSLATGSNTEAFF.

V usage is TRBV5-4 and J usage is TRBJ2-1; TRBD2 matches at 11 bases. This CDR3 contains 17 residues. Germline V gene data show CDR1 as SGHNT and CDR2 as YYREEE (reference sequence). V lost 1 base to trimming and J lost 5 bases; unmatched junction nucleotides: 8. CDR3 DNA: TGTGCCAGCAGCTTGAATAGCGGGGGGGCGGTTCACAATGAGCAGTTCTTC. Translation gives CASSLNSGGAVHNEQFF.